Listed here is a single T cell receptor beta chain. This sample was taken from a study of cytomegalovirus exposure and HLA in healthy donors. The CDR3 extends over 15 amino acids. Germline lookup yields CDR1 LGHNA and CDR2 YSLEER. Deletions cut 0 bases from V and 0 bases from J, with 6 bases between. Primers included in the PCR were 60 Vbeta and 13 Jbeta primers. Measured with immunoSEQ multiplex PCR; TCRdb has only the in-frame clones, and not every one. The sample holds about 67,000 clones. This chain uses TRBV4-3 with TRBJ1-3; no clear D. The source is a woman aged 40 to 50 in good health and CMV-seropositive. What was sequenced was PBMCs. The DNA for the CDR3 is TGCGCCAGCAGCCAAGACGGGAGCTCTGGAAACACCATATATTTT. Protein product: CASSQDGSSGNTIYF.